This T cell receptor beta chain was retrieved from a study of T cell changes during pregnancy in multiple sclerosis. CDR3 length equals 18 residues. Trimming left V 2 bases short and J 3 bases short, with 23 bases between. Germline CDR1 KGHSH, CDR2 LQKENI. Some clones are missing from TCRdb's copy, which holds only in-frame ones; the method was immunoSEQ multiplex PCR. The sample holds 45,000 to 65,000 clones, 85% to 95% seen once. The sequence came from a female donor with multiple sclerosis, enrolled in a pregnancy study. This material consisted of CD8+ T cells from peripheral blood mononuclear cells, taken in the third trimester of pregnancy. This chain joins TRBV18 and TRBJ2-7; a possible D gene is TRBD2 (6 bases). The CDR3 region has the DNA TGTGCCAGCTCACCAATGGAGGGCAAACGACTCAGTGGCTACGAGCAGTACTTC. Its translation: CASSPMEGKRLSGYEQYF.